The entry below gives a single TCR beta chain sequence along with its context. This record belongs to a study of monozygotic twins with cystic fibrosis. The CDR3 sequence is 15 residues long. The ends were cut back, 2 bases at V and 0 bases at J, with 8 bases in the middle. CDR1 is MNHNS, CDR2 SASEGT, per germline. This table comes from immunoSEQ multiplex PCR, and its TCRdb copy is limited to in-frame clones, with some not included. The table lists around 30,000 clones, 80% to 95% of them singletons, with 0.8% to 1% in the top ten. Material: blood. This TCR came from a girl aged 2 to 9 with cystic fibrosis. This rearrangement joins TRBV6-1 to TRBJ1-3, with no clear D. CDR3 bases: TGTGCCAGCAGTGAACGGCAGAACTCTGGAAACACCATATATTTT. It yields the protein CASSERQNSGNTIYF.